One and the same sample provided the 11 T cell receptor beta chains below, sequenced in a study of early T cells in non-severe SARS-CoV-2 infection. TCRdb independently ran MiXCR on the 5' RACE reads; one entry per CDR3 protein. The sample has just under 65,000 distinct CDR3 sequences; about 6% are singletons. This sample comprised whole blood, obtained at baseline. These receptors were collected from an adult who was a healthcare worker with PCR-confirmed SARS-CoV-2 infection or an uninfected control (not recorded which).

This clonotype has just a few counts. An end of the junction differs from the germline gene, which may be a read error. This chain joins TRBV13 and TRBJ1-5; D is perhaps TRBD1 (5 bases). In germline, CDR1 is PRHDT, CDR2 FYEKMQ (reference sequence). There are 15 residues in the CDR3. The chain's CDR3 is CVSSLAGDSNQPQHF. The CDR3 DNA is TGTGTCAGCAGCTTAGCGGGGGATAGCAATCAGCCCCAGCATTTT.

In this sample, this clonotype turned up a few times. The chain has TRBV20-1 and TRBJ2-7, with a possible D match to TRBD1 (6 bases). The CDR3 covers 11 residues. V shed 3 bases and J shed 4 bases, with 7 bases lying between them. The V gene's germline CDR1 is DFQATT and CDR2 SNEGSKA (reference sequence). CDR3 region: CSARRGYEQYF. The CDR3 DNA is TGCAGTGCTAGGAGGGGGTACGAGCAGTACTTC.

The DNA of the CDR3 is TGCGCCAGCAGTCAACACCCCACAGGGGCTCCTGACGGGTCTGAAGCTTTCTTT. It encodes CASSQHPTGAPDGSEAFF. V usage is TRBV4-3 and J usage is TRBJ1-1; 7 nucleotides align to TRBD1. The V segment lost 6 bases and the J segment 6 bases; nucleotides outside the gene matches: 22. The CDR3 consists of 18 residues. CDR1 and CDR2 (germline): LGHNA, YSLEER.

Many counts were recorded for this clonotype. The chain combines TRBV20-1 with TRBJ2-7; a weak D match, TRBD2 (6 bases). V was cut by 3 bases and J by 3 bases, with 9 bases left in between. The CDR3 extends over 12 amino acids. Germline CDR1 reads DFQATT; CDR2 reads SNEGSKA (reference sequence). The CDR3 sequence is CSARVSGYEQYF. The CDR3 DNA reads TGCAGTGCTAGGGTTAGCGGCTACGAGCAGTACTTC.

The chain combines TRBV27 with TRBJ2-2; TRBD1 matches 7 bases. The ends lost 0 bases at V and 4 bases at J; junction bases unmatched: 11. Germline lookup yields CDR1 MNHEY and CDR2 SMNVEV (reference sequence). This CDR3 is built from 18 residues. The CDR3 is CASSLSSSAQGSTGELFF. As DNA, the CDR3 is TGTGCCAGCAGTTTATCGTCTTCGGCACAGGGGAGCACCGGGGAGCTGTTTTTT.

This clonotype was counted between two and nine times. In nucleotides, the CDR3 is TGTGCCAGCACCGAACGGGGGTCACGGAACACTGAAGCTTTCTTT. Its translation is CASTERGSRNTEAFF. The V call is TRBV7-3, the J call TRBJ1-1; D perhaps matches TRBD1 (5 bases). V was pared by 7 bases and J by 1 base, with 16 bases between. This CDR3 spans 15 amino acids. Germline V lookup: CDR1 SGHTA, CDR2 FQGTGA.

This clonotype occurred many times. The chain has TRBV19 and TRBJ1-5; a weak D match, TRBD1 (6 bases). This CDR3 contains 14 residues. V was trimmed by 10 bases and J by 2 bases, leaving 15 bases between them. The germline V gene encodes CDR1 LNHDA and CDR2 SQIVND (reference sequence). CDR3 nucleotides: TGTGCCACCCAGGCAGGGGTTGGCAATCAGCCCCAGCATTTT. Protein product: CATQAGVGNQPQHF.

This clonotype was seen a handful of times. V gene TRBV20-1 combines with J gene TRBJ2-2; the D gene is possibly TRBD1 (5 bases). The germline V gene encodes CDR1 DFQATT and CDR2 SNEGSKA (reference sequence). CDR3 length: 15 amino acids. V dropped 2 bases and J dropped 1 base, with 11 bases sitting between them. The CDR3 DNA is TGCAGTGCTAGATACAGGACCCTGAACACCGGGGAGCTGTTTTTT. Translating gives CSARYRTLNTGELFF.

Many counts were recorded for this clonotype. The chain is built from TRBV4-2 and TRBJ1-2; a weak D match, TRBD1 (5 bases). The V gene's germline CDR1 is LGHNA and CDR2 YNFKEQ. This CDR3 is 13 amino acids long. V was shortened by 0 bases and J by 7 bases, with 9 bases between the two germline ends. The CDR3 protein is CASSQERDGGYTF. The CDR3 DNA is TGTGCCAGCAGCCAAGAGCGGGACGGTGGCTACACCTTC.

In its sample, this clonotype was seen many times. The chain recombines TRBV6-5 with TRBJ2-1, with TRBD2 matching 12 bases. Germline CDR1 reads MNHEY; CDR2 reads SVGAGI. Trimming at V came to 7 bases and at J to 4 bases, leaving 11 bases not matched to a gene. This CDR3 is 17 amino acids long. The CDR3 DNA is TGTGCCAGCACTAGGCTAGCGGGAGGGAATGTGTACAATGAGCAGTTCTTC. This gives the protein CASTRLAGGNVYNEQFF.

This clonotype has at least ten counts. V usage is TRBV6-2 or TRBV6-3 and J usage is TRBJ2-1, with D uncertain. This CDR3 has 15 residues. Germline V gene data show CDR1 as MNHEY and CDR2 as SVGEGT. Trimming pared 7 bases from V and 2 bases from J, leaving 15 bases between. The CDR3 DNA is TGTGCCAGCACCCGAGTCCGGGCAGCCTACAATGAGCAGTTCTTC. Protein product: CASTRVRAAYNEQFF.